This T cell receptor (beta chain) derives from a study of T cells after yellow fever vaccination. The wider study: With SMART-Seq v4 Ultra Low Input, the fractions containing low cell numbers were prepared.

The sample holds a few counts of this clonotype. Its antigen remains unidentified. MiXCR, applied by TCRdb to the 5' RACE reads, yields one record per CDR3 protein. The sample shows around 250,000 distinct CDR3 sequences, about 5.2% of them seen only once. Findings and limits, study-wide: Clones from primary vaccination mostly reappeared after the booster (96% CD4, less than 90% CD8). FACS-sorted repertoires could contain abundant clonotypes contaminating from the bulk population.

CDR3 length: 14 residues. V lost 2 bases, J lost 5 bases, and 12 bases lay in between. CDR1 and CDR2 from the germline V gene are MNHEY and SVGEGT. This chain links TRBV6-2 or TRBV6-3 with TRBJ2-5, with D tentatively TRBD1 or TRBD2 (6 bases each). This clonotype was sampled from a man aged 18 to 29 who received the YFV17D yellow fever vaccine. The sample consisted of CD4+ T cells sorted from PBMCs, taken on the day of the yellow fever booster vaccination. CDR3 coding DNA: TGTGCCAGCAGTTACGGGGGGCTGAGGGAGACCCAGTACTTC. Translated: CASSYGGLRETQYF.